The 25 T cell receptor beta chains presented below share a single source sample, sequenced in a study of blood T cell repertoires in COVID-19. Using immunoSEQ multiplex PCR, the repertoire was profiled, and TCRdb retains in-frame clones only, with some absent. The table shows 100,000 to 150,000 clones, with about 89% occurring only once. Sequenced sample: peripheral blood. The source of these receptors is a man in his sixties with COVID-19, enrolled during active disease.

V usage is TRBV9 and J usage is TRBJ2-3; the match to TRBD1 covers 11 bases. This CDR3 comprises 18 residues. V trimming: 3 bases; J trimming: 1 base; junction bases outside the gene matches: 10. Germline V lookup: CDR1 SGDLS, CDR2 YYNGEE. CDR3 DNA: TGTGCCAGCAGCGCGCGGGACAGGGGGTTGACTGGCACAGATACGCAGTATTTT. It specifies CASSARDRGLTGTDTQYF.

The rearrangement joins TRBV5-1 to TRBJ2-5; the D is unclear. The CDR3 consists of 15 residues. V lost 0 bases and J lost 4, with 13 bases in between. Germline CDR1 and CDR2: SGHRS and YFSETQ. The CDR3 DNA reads TGCGCCAGCAGCTTGGCTTTAGCTGGGTCAGAGACCCAGTACTTC. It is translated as CASSLALAGSETQYF. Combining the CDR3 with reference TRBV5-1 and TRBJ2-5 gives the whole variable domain KAGVTQTPRYLIKTRGQQVTLSCSPISGHRSVSWYQQTPGQGLQFLFEYFSETQRNKGNFPGRFSGRQFSNSRSEMNVSTLELGDSALYLCASSLALAGSETQYFGPGTRLLVL.

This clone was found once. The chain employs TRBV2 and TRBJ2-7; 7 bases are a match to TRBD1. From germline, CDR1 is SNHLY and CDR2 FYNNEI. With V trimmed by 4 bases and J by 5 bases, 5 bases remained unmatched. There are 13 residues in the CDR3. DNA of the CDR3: TGTGCCAGCAGTGGACAGGGTGTCCACGAGCAGTACTTC. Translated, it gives CASSGQGVHEQYF.

The CDR3 nucleotides read TGTGCCAGCAGCTTGACAGGGAGTGGTCAGCCCCAGCATTTT. Translated: CASSLTGSGQPQHF. The chain has TRBV11-2 and TRBJ1-5; 7 bases line up with TRBD1. V was clipped by 3 bases and J by 6 bases; unmatched bases: 5. The CDR3 spans 14 residues. The germline V gene encodes CDR1 SGHAT and CDR2 FQNNGV.

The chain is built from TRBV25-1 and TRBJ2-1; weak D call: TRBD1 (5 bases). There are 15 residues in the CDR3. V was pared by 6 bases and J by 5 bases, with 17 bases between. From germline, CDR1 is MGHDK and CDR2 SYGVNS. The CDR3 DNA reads TGTGCCAGCAGCAGGCGTGACAGAGCGCACAATGAGCAGTTCTTC. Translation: CASSRRDRAHNEQFF.

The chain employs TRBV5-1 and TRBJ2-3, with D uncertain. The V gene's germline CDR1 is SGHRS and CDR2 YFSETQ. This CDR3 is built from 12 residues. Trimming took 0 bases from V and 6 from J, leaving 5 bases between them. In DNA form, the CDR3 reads TGCGCCAGCAGCTTGGCCGGGGATACGCAGTATTTT. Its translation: CASSLAGDTQYF. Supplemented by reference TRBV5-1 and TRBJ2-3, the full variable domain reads KAGVTQTPRYLIKTRGQQVTLSCSPISGHRSVSWYQQTPGQGLQFLFEYFSETQRNKGNFPGRFSGRQFSNSRSEMNVSTLELGDSALYLCASSLAGDTQYFGPGTRLTVL.

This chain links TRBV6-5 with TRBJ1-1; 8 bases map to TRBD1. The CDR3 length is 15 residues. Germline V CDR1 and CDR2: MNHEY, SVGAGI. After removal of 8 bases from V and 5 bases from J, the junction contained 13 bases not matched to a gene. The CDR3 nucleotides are TGTGCCAGCTTCGGGGCAGGGGGCCTGGGGACTGAAGCTTTCTTT. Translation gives CASFGAGGLGTEAFF.

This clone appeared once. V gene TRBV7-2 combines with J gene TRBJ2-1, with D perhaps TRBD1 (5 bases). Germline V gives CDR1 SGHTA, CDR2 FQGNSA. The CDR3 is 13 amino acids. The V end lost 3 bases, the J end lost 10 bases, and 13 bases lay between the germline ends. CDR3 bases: TGTGCCAGCAGCTTTGACCTGGGGCCCGAGCAGTTCTTC. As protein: CASSFDLGPEQFF. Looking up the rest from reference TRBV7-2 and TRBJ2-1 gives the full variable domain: GAGVSQSPSNKVTEKGKDVELRCDPISGHTALYWYRQSLGQGLEFLIYFQGNSAPDKSGLPSDRFSAERTGGSVSTLTIQRTQQEDSAVYLCASSFDLGPEQFFGPGTRLTVL.

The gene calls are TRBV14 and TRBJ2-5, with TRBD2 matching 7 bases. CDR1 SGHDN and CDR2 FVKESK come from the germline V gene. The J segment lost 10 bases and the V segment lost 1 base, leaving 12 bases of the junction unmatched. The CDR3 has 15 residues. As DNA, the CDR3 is TGTGCCAGCAGCCAAGTGTTCGGGGGGTCCGAGGTCCAGTACTTC. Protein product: CASSQVFGGSEVQYF.

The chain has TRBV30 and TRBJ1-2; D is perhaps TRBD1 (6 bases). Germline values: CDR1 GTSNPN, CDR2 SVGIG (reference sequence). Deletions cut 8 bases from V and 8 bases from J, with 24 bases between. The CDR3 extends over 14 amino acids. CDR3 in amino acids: CALSRREGVGGYTF. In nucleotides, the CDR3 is TGTGCCCTTTCGAGGAGGGAGGGGGTTGGGGGCTACACCTTC.

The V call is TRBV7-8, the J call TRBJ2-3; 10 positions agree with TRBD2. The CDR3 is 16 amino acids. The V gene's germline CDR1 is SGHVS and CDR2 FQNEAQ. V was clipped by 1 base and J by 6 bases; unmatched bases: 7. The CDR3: CASSLVASGGWDTQYF. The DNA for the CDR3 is TGTGCCAGCAGCTTAGTGGCTAGCGGGGGCTGGGATACGCAGTATTTT.

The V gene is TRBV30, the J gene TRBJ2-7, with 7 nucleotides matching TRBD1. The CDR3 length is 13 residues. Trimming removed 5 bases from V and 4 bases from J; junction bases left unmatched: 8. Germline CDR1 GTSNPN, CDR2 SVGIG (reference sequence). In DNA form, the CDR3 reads TGTGCCTGGTCACAGGGGTTATTGTACGAGCAGTACTTC. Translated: CAWSQGLLYEQYF.

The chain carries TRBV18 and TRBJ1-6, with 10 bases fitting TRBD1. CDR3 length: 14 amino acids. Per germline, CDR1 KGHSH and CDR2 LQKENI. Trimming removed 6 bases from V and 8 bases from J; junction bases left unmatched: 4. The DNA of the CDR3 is TGTGCCAGCTCGTCAGGACAGGGGGATTCACCCCTCCACTTT. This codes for CASSSGQGDSPLHF.

The CDR3 reads CASSLIRSRLGVEQFF. The CDR3 DNA is TGTGCCAGCAGCTTAATTAGGTCTAGACTAGGGGTTGAGCAGTTCTTC. This chain links TRBV7-2 with TRBJ2-1; tentatively, D is TRBD2 (6 bases). The CDR3 totals 16 residues. Germline assignment: CDR1 SGHTA and CDR2 FQGNSA. The V end lost 2 bases, the J end lost 9 bases, and 20 bases lay between the germline ends.

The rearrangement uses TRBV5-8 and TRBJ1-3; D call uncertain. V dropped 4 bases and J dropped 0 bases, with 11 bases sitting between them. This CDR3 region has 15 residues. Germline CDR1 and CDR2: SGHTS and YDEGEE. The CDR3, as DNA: TGTGCCAGCAGCCCCCAGATTCGCTCTGGAAACACCATATATTTT. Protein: CASSPQIRSGNTIYF.

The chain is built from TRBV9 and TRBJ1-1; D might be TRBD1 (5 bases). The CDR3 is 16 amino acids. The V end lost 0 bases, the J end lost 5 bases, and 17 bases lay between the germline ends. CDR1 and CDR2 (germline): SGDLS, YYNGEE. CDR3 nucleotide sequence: TGTGCCAGCAGCGTAGGGGCTGGCAGGGCGGTGACTGAAGCTTTCTTT. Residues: CASSVGAGRAVTEAFF.

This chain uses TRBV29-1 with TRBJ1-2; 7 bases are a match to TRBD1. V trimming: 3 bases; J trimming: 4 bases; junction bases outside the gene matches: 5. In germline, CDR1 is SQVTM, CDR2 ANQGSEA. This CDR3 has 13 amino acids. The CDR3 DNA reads TGCAGCGTTGAGGCGGACAGGTCCTATGGCTACACCTTC. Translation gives CSVEADRSYGYTF. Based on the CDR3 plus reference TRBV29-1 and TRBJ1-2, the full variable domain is SAVISQKPSRDICQRGTSLTIQCQVDSQVTMMFWYRQQPGQSLTLIATANQGSEATYESGFVIDKFPISRPNLTFSTLTVSNMSPEDSSIYLCSVEADRSYGYTFGSGTRLTVV.

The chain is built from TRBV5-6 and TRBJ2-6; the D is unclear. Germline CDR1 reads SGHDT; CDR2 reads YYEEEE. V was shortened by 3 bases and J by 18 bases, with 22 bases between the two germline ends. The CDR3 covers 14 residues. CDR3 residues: CASSWWANVLKPTF. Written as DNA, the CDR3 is TGTGCCAGCAGCTGGTGGGCCAACGTCCTGAAGCCGACTTTC.

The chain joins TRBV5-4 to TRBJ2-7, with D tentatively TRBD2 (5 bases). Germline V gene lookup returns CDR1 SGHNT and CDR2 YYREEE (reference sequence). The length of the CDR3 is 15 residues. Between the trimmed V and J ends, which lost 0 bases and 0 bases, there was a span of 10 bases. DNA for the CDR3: TGTGCCAGCAGCTTGGAACGGCGGGCCTCCTACGAGCAGTACTTC. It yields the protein CASSLERRASYEQYF.

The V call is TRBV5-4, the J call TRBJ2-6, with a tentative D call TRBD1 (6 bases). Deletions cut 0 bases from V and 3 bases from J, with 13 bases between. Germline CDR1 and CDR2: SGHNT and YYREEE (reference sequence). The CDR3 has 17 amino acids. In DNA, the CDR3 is TGTGCCAGCAGCTTGGGGGGGCCGGGAAGTGGGGCCAACGTCCTGACTTTC. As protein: CASSLGGPGSGANVLTF.

The CDR3 sequence is CASSYYGGPHTEAFF. The CDR3 bases are TGTGCCAGCAGTTACTACGGGGGACCACACACTGAAGCTTTCTTT. This chain links TRBV6-5 with TRBJ1-1; D might be TRBD1 (5 bases). Germline V gene lookup returns CDR1 MNHEY and CDR2 SVGAGI. The V gene lost 1 base and the J gene lost 3 bases, with 12 bases spanning the gap. The CDR3 runs 15 residues.

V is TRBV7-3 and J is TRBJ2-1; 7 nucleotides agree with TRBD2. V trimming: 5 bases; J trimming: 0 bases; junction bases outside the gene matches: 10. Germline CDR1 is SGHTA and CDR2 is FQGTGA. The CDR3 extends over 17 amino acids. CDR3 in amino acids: CASSPTLAASSYNEQFF. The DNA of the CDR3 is TGTGCCAGCAGCCCAACTCTAGCGGCTAGCTCCTACAATGAGCAGTTCTTC.

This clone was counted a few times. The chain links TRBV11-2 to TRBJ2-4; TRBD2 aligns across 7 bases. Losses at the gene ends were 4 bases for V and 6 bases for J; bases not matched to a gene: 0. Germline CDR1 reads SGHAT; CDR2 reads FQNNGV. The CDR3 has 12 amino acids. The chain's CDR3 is CASSWEGNIQYF. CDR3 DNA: TGTGCCAGCAGCTGGGAGGGAAACATTCAGTACTTC.

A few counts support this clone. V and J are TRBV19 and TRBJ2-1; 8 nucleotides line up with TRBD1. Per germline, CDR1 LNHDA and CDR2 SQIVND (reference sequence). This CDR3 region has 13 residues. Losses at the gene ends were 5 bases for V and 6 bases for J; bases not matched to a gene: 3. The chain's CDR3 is CASSQGQANEQFF. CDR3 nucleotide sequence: TGTGCCAGTAGTCAGGGACAGGCCAATGAGCAGTTCTTC.

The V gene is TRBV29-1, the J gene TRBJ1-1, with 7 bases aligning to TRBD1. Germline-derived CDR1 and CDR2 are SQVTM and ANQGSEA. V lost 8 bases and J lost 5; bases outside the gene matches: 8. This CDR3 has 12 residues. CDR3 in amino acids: CSFYRGGTEAFF. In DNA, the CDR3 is TGCAGCTTCTACAGGGGTGGGACTGAAGCTTTCTTT.